This is a list of T cell receptor beta chains from one sample in a study of CD8 T cells in ankylosing spondylitis. One entry per CDR3 protein results from TCRdb running MiXCR on the 5' RACE reads. Found here are hundreds of thousands of distinct CDR3 sequences, roughly 26% of them singletons; the top ten hold about 0.9%. The specimen was blood, either unsorted or a sorted T cell fraction (not recorded which). These receptors all stem from a male donor with ankylosing spondylitis. Each CDR3 is given with its conserved first and last residue. Fields, in order: J gene, V gene, D gene, clone size, CDR3 DNA, CDR3 protein. D genes are given only for firm matches. Where a row states a size, it is once, few, many or the class of an expanded clone; other rows omit it.

>TRBJ1-2|TRBV12-3/TRBV12-4|.|few
TGTGCCAGCAGTTTACTGGGGGAGGGAGGCTACACCTTC
CASSLLGEGGYTF
>TRBJ2-1|TRBV20-1|.|.
TGCAGTGCTAGACCTCCAGGGGCTAATGAGCAGTTCTTC
CSARPPGANEQFF
>TRBJ1-1|TRBV20-1|.|.
TGCAGTGCTAGGGGGCCTCTGTCTGAAGCTTTCTTT
CSARGPLSEAFF
>TRBJ2-2|TRBV7-9|.|few
TGTGCCAGCAGCTTAATGAGTGTCAGCGGGGAGCTGTTTTTT
CASSLMSVSGELFF
>TRBJ1-5|TRBV20-1|.|.
TGCAGTGCTAGAGGGGGCAGCCTGGGGTATAGCAATCAGCCCCAGCATTTT
CSARGGSLGYSNQPQHF
>TRBJ2-5|TRBV7-9|.|.
TGTGCCAGCAGCACTGGGACACAAACCCAGTACTTC
CASSTGTQTQYF
>TRBJ2-1|TRBV20-1|TRBD2|.
TGCAGCTTGGGACTAGAGGTCGATGAGCAGTTCTTC
CSLGLEVDEQFF
>TRBJ1-2|TRBV5-6|.|many
TGTGCCAGCAGCTATCCCGATAGCCTGGTGTCTATCGATGGCTACACCTTC
CASSYPDSLVSIDGYTF
>TRBJ2-7|TRBV14|.|few
TGTGCCAGCAGCCAAGAAGGTTGGTCTAGGGATCCCTACGAGCAGTACTTC
CASSQEGWSRDPYEQYF
>TRBJ2-1|TRBV24-1|TRBD2|.
TGTGCCACCAGTGATTTTACCGGGAGGGGACTCAACAATGAGCAGTTCTTC
CATSDFTGRGLNNEQFF
>TRBJ2-5|TRBV7-8|TRBD1|few
TGTGCCAGCAGCCGACAGGGTTTTCAAGAGACCCAGTACTTC
CASSRQGFQETQYF
>TRBJ2-6|TRBV29-1|.|.
TGCAGCGTTGCAAGCTCTGGGGCCAACGTCCTGACTTTC
CSVASSGANVLTF
>TRBJ2-7|TRBV7-2|TRBD2|.
TGTGCCAGCAGCCTCACGCCCGGACTAGCGGTCGAGCAGTACTTC
CASSLTPGLAVEQYF
>TRBJ2-1|TRBV3-1|.|few
TGTGCCAGCAGCCGCGGAGTAGGGCTAACCTACAATGAGCAGTTCTTC
CASSRGVGLTYNEQFF
>TRBJ1-5|TRBV20-1|.|few
TGCAGTGCTAGAACTTCGCGGGGGGTAAATCAGCCCCAGCATTTT
CSARTSRGVNQPQHF
>TRBJ2-3|TRBV15|TRBD2|.
TGTGCCACCAGCAGAGTTAGCGGGAGTGCAGATACGCAGTATTTT
CATSRVSGSADTQYF
>TRBJ2-4|TRBV20-1|TRBD2|few
TGCAGTGCTAGATTCGCGGGAGGGCCCGGAGACATTCAGTACTTC
CSARFAGGPGDIQYF
>TRBJ1-1|TRBV5-1|.|few
TGCGCCAGCAGCTTGGCCCAGGGTCTGGGCACTGAAGCTTTCTTT
CASSLAQGLGTEAFF
>TRBJ1-2|TRBV15|.|.
TGTGCCACCAGCAGAGGAGCGGGGGCTGGCTATGGCTACACCTTC
CATSRGAGAGYGYTF
>TRBJ2-5|TRBV28|.|few
TGTGCCAGCAGTTCCCACACCCAAGAGACCCAGTACTTC
CASSSHTQETQYF
>TRBJ1-4|TRBV4-1|.|.
TGCGCCAGCAGCCAAGTTGGGGTCTTTAATGAAAAACTGTTTTTT
CASSQVGVFNEKLFF
>TRBJ2-7|TRBV7-9|TRBD2|.
TGTGCCAGCAGCTTACGGCGGGAGCTCGACGAGCAGTACTTC
CASSLRRELDEQYF
>TRBJ2-6|TRBV12-3/TRBV12-4|.|few
TGTGCCAGCATGACGGTGTCTGGGGCCAACGTCCTGACTTTC
CASMTVSGANVLTF